This TCR beta chain comes out of a study of T cell responses to AZD1222 COVID-19 vaccine. The table came from immunoSEQ multiplex PCR; TCRdb's copy has only in-frame clones and leaves some out. The sample consists of about 130,000 clones, over 75% of them appearing once. The germline V gene has CDR1 SGHRS and CDR2 YFSETQ. V was trimmed by 4 bases and J by 5 bases, leaving 9 bases between them. The CDR3 runs to 12 residues. With regard to this clone: The sample carries other DNA sequences with the same CDR3.

The chain has TRBV5-1 and TRBJ1-2; perhaps TRBD1 as D (6 bases). This sequence originates from an adult in good health. The sample here was peripheral blood, taken on day 0 of AZD1222 vaccination. CDR3 amino acids: CASSLDSYGYTF. The CDR3 DNA reads as TGCGCCAGCAGCCTGGACAGTTATGGCTACACCTTC.